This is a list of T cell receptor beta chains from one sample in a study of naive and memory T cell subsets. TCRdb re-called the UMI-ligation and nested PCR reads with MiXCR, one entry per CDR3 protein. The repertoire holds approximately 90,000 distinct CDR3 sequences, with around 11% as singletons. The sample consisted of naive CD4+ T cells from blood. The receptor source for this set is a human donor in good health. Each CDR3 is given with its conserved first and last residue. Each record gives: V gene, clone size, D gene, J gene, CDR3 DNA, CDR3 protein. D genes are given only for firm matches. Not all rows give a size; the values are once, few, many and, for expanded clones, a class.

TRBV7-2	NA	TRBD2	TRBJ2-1	TGTGCCAGCAGCCACGAACTAGCGGGATTCAGTGAGCAGTTCTTC	CASSHELAGFSEQFF
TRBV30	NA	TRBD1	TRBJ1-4	TGTGCCTGGAATGGGGGACAGAAAGTTAATGAAAAACTGTTTTTT	CAWNGGQKVNEKLFF
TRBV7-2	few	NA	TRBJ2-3	TGTGCCAGCAGCTTAGTGGGTCAAACCCTTAGAGCCTGGGCAGATACGCAGTATTTT	CASSLVGQTLRAWADTQYF
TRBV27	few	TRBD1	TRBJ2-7	TGTGCCAGCAGTTTATCAAAGGGACAGGCCAACTCCTACGAGCAGTACTTC	CASSLSKGQANSYEQYF
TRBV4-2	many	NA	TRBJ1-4	TGTGCCAGCAGCCAAGGGGATCCAGCAGGTGAAAAACTGTTTTTT	CASSQGDPAGEKLFF
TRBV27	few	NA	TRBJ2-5	TGTGCCAGCAGTTCCCCCTCTGGGGGCCTCCAAGAGACCCAGTACTTC	CASSSPSGGLQETQYF
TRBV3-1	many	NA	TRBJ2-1	TGTGCCAGCAGCCAACGGAATGAGCAGTTCTTC	CASSQRNEQFF
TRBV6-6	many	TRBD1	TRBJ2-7	TGTGCCAGCAGACCAGGGACAGGGGGCTCCTACGAGCAGTACTTC	CASRPGTGGSYEQYF
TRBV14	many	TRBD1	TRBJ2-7	TGTGCCAGCAGCCAACGACGTAGGACAGGGACCTACGAGCAGTACTTC	CASSQRRRTGTYEQYF
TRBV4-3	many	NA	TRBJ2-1	TGCGCCAGCAGCCAAGCGGCAGAAATAACCTACAATGAGCAGTTCTTC	CASSQAAEITYNEQFF
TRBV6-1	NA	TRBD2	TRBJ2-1	TGTGCCAGCAGTGAACGTATTAGCGGGGGGTTCCATGAGCAGTTCTTC	CASSERISGGFHEQFF
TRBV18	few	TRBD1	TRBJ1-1	TGTGCCAGCAATCCAGGGGGAAACATGAACACTGAAGCTTTCTTT	CASNPGGNMNTEAFF
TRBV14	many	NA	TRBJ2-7	TGTGCCAGCAACCCGGGCCCTTACTACGAGCAGTACTTC	CASNPGPYYEQYF
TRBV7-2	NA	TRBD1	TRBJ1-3	TGTGCCAGCAGCTTGGAACGAACGGGGGACAGGGGTTTTCGAAACACCATATATTTT	CASSLERTGDRGFRNTIYF
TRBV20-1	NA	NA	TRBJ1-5	TGCAGTGCTAGAGCGGGGGCTAATCAGCCCCAGCATTTT	CSARAGANQPQHF